Here is one T cell receptor (beta chain) with its context. The antigen is unknown. This table comes from immunoSEQ multiplex PCR, and its TCRdb copy is limited to in-frame clones, with some not included. The sample yields roughly 13,000 clones, about 80% seen once. The sample comes from a study of early stage breast cancer tumors. The ends were cut back, 6 bases at V and 0 bases at J, with 12 bases in the middle. The CDR3 sequence is 14 residues long. CDR1 is MNHEY and CDR2 is SVGAGI in the germline V gene. General study results and limits: Tumors had approximately 2.6-fold higher T cell density and higher clonality than adjacent normal breast tissue.

The clonotype originates from a person between 50 and 60 years old with breast cancer. This chain joins TRBV6-5 and TRBJ2-7; the D is unclear. The sample consisted of normal breast tissue next to the tumor. The CDR3 DNA follows: TGTGCCAGCAGCCAACACACCGACTCCTACGAGCAGTACTTC. This translates into CASSQHTDSYEQYF.